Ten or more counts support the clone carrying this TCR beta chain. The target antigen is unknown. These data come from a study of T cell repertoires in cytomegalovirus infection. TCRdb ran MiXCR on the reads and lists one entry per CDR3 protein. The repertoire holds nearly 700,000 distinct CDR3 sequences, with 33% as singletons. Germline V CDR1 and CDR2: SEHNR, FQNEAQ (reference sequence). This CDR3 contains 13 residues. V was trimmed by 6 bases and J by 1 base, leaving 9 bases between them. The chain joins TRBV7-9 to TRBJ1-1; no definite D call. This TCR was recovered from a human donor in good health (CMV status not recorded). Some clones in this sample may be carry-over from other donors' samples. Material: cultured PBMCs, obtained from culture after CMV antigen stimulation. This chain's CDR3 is CASSRRGNTEAFF. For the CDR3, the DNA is TGTGCCAGCAGTAGACGGGGGAACACTGAAGCTTTCTTT.